This T cell receptor (beta chain) appears in the sequencing data of a study of blood T cell repertoires in COVID-19. Study as a whole: Acute-phase and convalescent COVID-19 samples originated in the United States, Italy and Spain. PBMCs, B-cell-depleted T cells, or T cells were the source of the cDNA or gDNA that made up the material.

Sequencing used immunoSEQ multiplex PCR; TCRdb keeps in-frame clones, though not all of them. The sample gives 150,000 to 200,000 clones, around 83% of which show up once; about 1.5% is in the top ten. Per the germline V gene, CDR1 is LGHDT and CDR2 is YNNKEL (reference sequence). This CDR3 has 14 residues. V lost 1 base and J 0 bases, leaving 6 bases between the germline ends. The sequence was obtained from a human donor in a cohort sampled during active COVID-19. The sequencing sample was made of peripheral blood. The chain combines TRBV3-1 (or the pseudogene TRBV3-2) with TRBJ1-2; unclear D gene. This CDR3 reads CASSQVVSNYGYTF. CDR3 DNA sequence: TGTGCCAGCAGCCAAGTTGTATCTAACTATGGCTACACCTTC.